This TCR beta chain was captured in a study of blood T cell repertoires in COVID-19. Across the study: Specimens from acute and convalescent COVID-19 originated in the United States, Italy and Spain. Sample material is recorded as cDNA or gDNA derived from T cells, B-cell-depleted T cells, or PBMCs.

Methods used by the authors: Amplification from reference gene primers served as the basis for estimated nucleated cell counts. The data were produced by immunoSEQ multiplex PCR, yet TCRdb's version contains in-frame clones alone and is incomplete. D and trimming were read from the DNA, whereas the V and J calls and clone size are those reported in that table. Altogether 35,000 to 50,000 clones are present, approximately 90% being singletons, with the ten largest covering about 8.6%. This CDR3 comprises 14 residues. The V gene lost 3 bases and the J gene lost 0 bases, with 8 bases spanning the gap. The V gene's germline CDR1 is LNHDA and CDR2 SQIVND (reference sequence).

The sequencing input was peripheral blood. This clonotype was obtained from a man aged 55 to 70 with active COVID-19. The chain recombines TRBV19 with TRBJ1-1, with no clear D. This CDR3 reads CASSMLELNTEAFF. The CDR3 DNA is TGTGCCAGTAGTATGCTTGAGTTGAACACTGAAGCTTTCTTT.